These 5 T cell receptor beta chains were sequenced from one sample in a study of T cell responses to AZD1222 COVID-19 vaccine. Profiled with immunoSEQ multiplex PCR; TCRdb holds only in-frame clones, not every one. The sample includes 150,000 to 200,000 clones, 92% of them seen just once. The source material was peripheral blood, sampled 28 days after the second AZD1222 dose. All receptors come from an adult who received the AZD1222 COVID-19 vaccine.

This chain links TRBV12-3 or TRBV12-4 with TRBJ2-1; TRBD1 or TRBD2 may be the D gene (6 bases each). V lost 7 bases and J 9 bases, leaving 13 bases between the germline ends. The CDR3 consists of 12 residues. Here the CDR3 DNA reads TGTGCCAGCACCCTAAGGGGGGCTGAGCAGTTCTTC. Encoded protein: CASTLRGAEQFF.

This clone was recorded once. The V call is TRBV6-5, the J call TRBJ1-1; D may be TRBD1 (6 bases). This CDR3 is 12 amino acids long. Per germline, CDR1 MNHEY and CDR2 SVGAGI. V gave up 6 bases and J gave up 10 bases, with 15 bases separating them. CDR3 loop: CASRPGGRSAFF. CDR3 in DNA: TGTGCCAGCAGACCCGGGGGGCGGTCAGCTTTCTTT.

This rearrangement joins TRBV7-8 to TRBJ2-7; D might be TRBD2 (7 bases). The CDR3 spans 15 residues. Germline CDR1 and CDR2: SGHVS and FQNEAQ. Trimming took off 5 bases at V and 4 bases at J, with 18 bases between the two ends. The CDR3: CASSPFRGATYEQYF. The CDR3 DNA sequence: TGTGCCAGCAGCCCGTTTCGGGGGGCCACATACGAGCAGTACTTC.

This sequence joins TRBV25-1 and TRBJ2-3; D is possibly TRBD1 or TRBD2 (5 bases each). The CDR3 runs 17 residues. The germline CDR1 and CDR2 sequences are MGHDK and SYGVNS. V lost 6 bases to trimming and J lost 5 bases, with 24 bases between them. The chain's CDR3 is CASSTISGIPGGDTQYF. Written as DNA, the CDR3 is TGTGCCAGCAGCACAATCTCCGGGATTCCTGGGGGAGATACGCAGTATTTT.

The chain uses TRBV6-5 and TRBJ1-5; TRBD1 matches 9 bases. The germline CDR1 and CDR2 sequences are MNHEY and SVGAGI. This CDR3 spans 12 amino acids. V gave up 6 bases and J gave up 6 bases; unmatched junction bases: 0. The CDR3 DNA follows: TGTGCCAGCAGGACAGGGGGTCAGCCCCAGCATTTT. Its translation is CASRTGGQPQHF.